The clone carrying this T cell receptor (beta chain) was detected a few times. The data originate from a study of tumor-infiltrating lymphocytes in primary liver carcinoma. Reverse transcription of 500 ng total RNA with a constant-region primer produced TCR beta cDNA. Amplification in three nested multiplex PCR rounds with slightly modified ARM-PCR gave rise to TCR beta libraries. TRBV1-TRBV30 forward and Cbeta reverse primers drove the first two approximately 10-cycle rounds. TCRdb re-derived calls from the multiplex PCR reads in MiXCR, one entry per CDR3 protein. The sample holds around 330,000 distinct CDR3 sequences, roughly 60% seen once. Germline V lookup: CDR1 SGHVS, CDR2 FQNEAQ. Trimming removed 6 bases from V and 1 base from J, with 12 bases in between. The CDR3 is 14 residues long. Both blood RNA, taken from unsorted whole blood, and germline DNA were extracted.

The genes are TRBV7-8 and TRBJ1-1; D gene unclear. The sequenced material came from peripheral blood. The sequence came from a man aged 40-49 years with primary liver carcinoma and hepatitis B virus infection. CDR3 bases: TGTGCCAGCAGTCCTCAAGAGGCGAACACTGAAGCTTTCTTT. Its translation: CASSPQEANTEAFF.